Each of the 9 T cell receptor beta chains below was sequenced from the same sample in a study of PD-L1 blockade in urothelial cancer. Repertoires were generated with immunoSEQ multiplex PCR, while TCRdb's copy carries only in-frame clones and drops some. The table includes roughly 87,000 clones, roughly 90% detected once. Regarding time point: pretreatment peripheral blood. This specimen consisted of PBMCs, obtained around atezolizumab (anti-PD-L1) treatment. The receptor source for this set is a woman of 80 years or more with urothelial cancer.

This clone was picked up one time. CDR3 in DNA: TGTGCCAGCAGTTCCGTACTAGCGGGAGAGAACGAGCAGTACTTC. Translation gives CASSSVLAGENEQYF. The chain links TRBV6-6 to TRBJ2-7, with 11 bases matching TRBD2. This CDR3 has 15 residues. Germline V gene data show CDR1 as MNHNY and CDR2 as SVGAGI (reference sequence). The V and J ends lost 4 bases and 5 bases, in that order; junction bases with no gene match: 7.

This clone has a single count. This sequence joins TRBV2 and TRBJ1-4; the D gene is possibly TRBD1 (6 bases). CDR1 SNHLY and CDR2 FYNNEI come from the germline V gene. Trimming pared 6 bases from V and 10 bases from J, leaving 18 bases between. The CDR3 runs 14 residues. The CDR3 sequence is CASSEGEPSGKLFF. For the CDR3, the DNA is TGTGCCAGCAGCGAGGGGGAACCAAGTGGAAAACTGTTTTTT. The variable domain in full, with the rest retrieved from reference TRBV2 and TRBJ1-4, is EPEVTQTPSHQVTQMGQEVILRCVPISNHLYFYWYRQILGQKVEFLVSFYNNEISEKSEIFDDQFSVERPDGSNFTLKIRSTKLEDSAMYFCASSEGEPSGKLFFGSGTQLSVL.

The V gene is TRBV5-1, the J gene TRBJ2-3; 9 positions agree with TRBD1. The V gene's germline CDR1 is SGHRS and CDR2 YFSETQ. CDR3 length equals 16 residues. V shed 3 bases, J shed 2 bases, and the junction held 7 bases outside the gene matches. The CDR3 sequence is CASSWRDRDLTDTQYF. CDR3 nucleotides: TGCGCCAGCAGCTGGCGGGACAGGGATCTCACAGATACGCAGTATTTT.

This sequence joins TRBV27 and TRBJ1-1; D may be TRBD1 (6 bases). V lost 6 bases, J lost 2 bases, and 10 bases lay in between. This CDR3 has 13 amino acids. Germline-derived CDR1 and CDR2 are MNHEY and SMNVEV (reference sequence). CDR3 nucleotides: TGTGCCAGCAGGGGGGGGCGTAACACTGAAGCTTTCTTT. Protein product: CASRGGRNTEAFF.

This rearrangement joins TRBV5-1 to TRBJ1-1; D may be TRBD1 (6 bases). The CDR3 runs to 14 residues. Between the trimmed V and J ends, which lost 0 bases and 0 bases, there was a span of 6 bases. Germline V gene lookup returns CDR1 SGHRS and CDR2 YFSETQ. The CDR3 is CASSLGTVNTEAFF. The CDR3 DNA reads as TGCGCCAGCAGCTTGGGGACAGTGAACACTGAAGCTTTCTTT.

The chain combines TRBV6-1 with TRBJ2-2; TRBD2 matches at 7 bases. The CDR3 runs 16 residues. CDR1 and CDR2 from the germline V gene are MNHNS and SASEGT. With V trimmed by 3 bases and J by 2 bases, 6 bases remained unmatched. The chain's CDR3 is CASSESLAVNTGELFF. As DNA, the CDR3 is TGTGCCAGCAGTGAGAGCCTAGCGGTAAACACCGGGGAGCTGTTTTTT.

The J gene is TRBJ2-1, the V gene TRBV19; possible D gene TRBD2, 5 bases. Germline loops: CDR1 LNHDA, CDR2 SQIVND (reference sequence). CDR3 size: 15 residues. V lost 4 bases and J lost 8, with 18 bases in between. In DNA, the CDR3 is TGTGCCAGTAGTACCCCCCTTGGTCCCGGGGATGAGCAGTTCTTC. It encodes CASSTPLGPGDEQFF. The variable domain in full, with the rest retrieved from reference TRBV19 and TRBJ2-1, is DGGITQSPKYLFRKEGQNVTLSCEQNLNHDAMYWYRQDPGQGLRLIYYSQIVNDFQKGDIAEGYSVSREKKESFPLTVTSAQKNPTAFYLCASSTPLGPGDEQFFGPGTRLTVL.

V is TRBV18 and J is TRBJ2-7; D remains unclear. The germline CDR1 and CDR2 sequences are KGHSH and LQKENI. Trimming shortened V by 2 bases and J by 5 bases, and 16 bases separated the two germline ends. This CDR3 comprises 15 residues. The CDR3 loop is CASSPKIQEFNEQYF. CDR3 bases: TGTGCCAGCTCACCAAAGATCCAGGAATTTAACGAGCAGTACTTC.

This clone was detected only a few times. V gene TRBV2 combines with J gene TRBJ2-2; D ambiguous. The CDR3 length is 13 residues. CDR1 and CDR2 (germline): SNHLY, FYNNEI. Between the trimmed V and J ends, which lost 11 bases and 5 bases, there was a span of 15 bases. DNA for the CDR3: TGTGCCCACCACATGGGCTGGACCGGGGAGCTGTTTTTT. It yields the protein CAHHMGWTGELFF.